These 5 T cell receptor beta chains were all obtained from the same sample, sequenced in a study of T cell responses to AZD1222 COVID-19 vaccine. Assay: immunoSEQ multiplex PCR; the TCRdb copy retains only in-frame clones and omits some. The sample consists of roughly 99,000 clones, about 89% of them appearing once. The sample here was peripheral blood, taken 28 days after the second AZD1222 dose. These receptors were taken from an adult who received the AZD1222 COVID-19 vaccine.

The sample holds a few counts of this clone. This chain joins TRBV11-2 and TRBJ1-6; D is unresolved. Germline V gives CDR1 SGHAT, CDR2 FQNNGV. This CDR3 is built from 13 residues. V lost 5 bases and J 4 bases, leaving 6 bases between the germline ends. The CDR3 here is CASSPPYNSPLHF. The CDR3 region has the DNA TGTGCCAGCAGCCCCCCTTATAATTCACCCCTCCACTTT.

This clone was recorded only once. The chain couples TRBV12-3 or TRBV12-4 to TRBJ2-1; no clear D. The CDR3 totals 11 residues. Deletions cut 4 bases from V and 6 bases from J, with 4 bases between. This CDR3 is CASSYGNEQFF. The CDR3 DNA reads as TGTGCCAGCAGTTACGGCAATGAGCAGTTCTTC.

This clone appeared once. This chain links TRBV19 with TRBJ1-5; no reliable D call. Germline CDR1 is LNHDA and CDR2 is SQIVND (reference sequence). The V and J ends lost 1 base and 7 bases respectively, with 14 bases between them. The CDR3 spans 15 residues. The chain's CDR3 is CASSIATAGRQPQHF. The CDR3 nucleotides read TGTGCCAGTAGTATAGCTACAGCCGGTAGGCAGCCCCAGCATTTT. Based on the CDR3 plus reference TRBV19 and TRBJ1-5, the full variable domain is DGGITQSPKYLFRKEGQNVTLSCEQNLNHDAMYWYRQDPGQGLRLIYYSQIVNDFQKGDIAEGYSVSREKKESFPLTVTSAQKNPTAFYLCASSIATAGRQPQHFGDGTRLSIL.

This chain joins TRBV11-2 and TRBJ1-4; D perhaps matches TRBD1 (5 bases). Per germline, CDR1 SGHAT and CDR2 FQNNGV. V lost 1 base, J lost 4 bases, and 10 bases lay in between. CDR3 size: 15 residues. Here the CDR3 reads CASSLVAGLNEKLFF. For the CDR3, the DNA is TGTGCCAGCAGCTTAGTAGCAGGGCTTAATGAAAAACTGTTTTTT.

The V call is TRBV29-1, the J call TRBJ1-2, with D possibly matching TRBD1 (6 bases). Germline CDR1 reads SQVTM; CDR2 reads ANQGSEA. The CDR3 covers 11 residues. Trimming took 3 bases from V and 7 from J, leaving 9 bases between them. The CDR3 DNA follows: TGCAGCGTTGAGGAGGGGGGTGGCTACACCTTC. Translating it yields CSVEEGGGYTF. Full variable domain (rest looked up from reference TRBV29-1 and TRBJ1-2): SAVISQKPSRDICQRGTSLTIQCQVDSQVTMMFWYRQQPGQSLTLIATANQGSEATYESGFVIDKFPISRPNLTFSTLTVSNMSPEDSSIYLCSVEEGGGYTFGSGTRLTVV.